This T cell receptor beta chain was sequenced for a study of cytomegalovirus exposure and HLA in healthy donors. PCR was performed using 60 Vbeta and 13 Jbeta primers. Here immunoSEQ multiplex PCR was the method, and the copy in TCRdb shows in-frame clones only, minus some. There are tens of thousands of clones in the sample; 77% occur only once, and roughly 3.2% lies in the top ten. Germline CDR1 is SGHTA and CDR2 is FQGNSA. The CDR3 is 14 residues long. Trimming stripped 1 base from V and 3 bases from J, with 10 bases between. The genes are TRBV7-2 and TRBJ2-7; D perhaps matches TRBD2 (6 bases). Specimen: PBMCs. The TCR sequence derives from a man in his fifties in good health and CMV-seropositive. In nucleotides, the CDR3 is TGTGCCAGCAGCTTAGACGGAGGGCTCTACGAGCAGTACTTC. Protein product: CASSLDGGLYEQYF.